A single sample is the source of the 10 T cell receptor beta chains below, sequenced in a study of STAT3 mutations in large granular lymphocyte leukemia. Study results and caveats: At least one immunodominant TCR beta clonotype appeared in every T-cell large granular lymphocyte leukemia patient.

Measured with immunoSEQ multiplex PCR; TCRdb has only the in-frame clones, and not every one. The table shows some 31,000 clones, with around 86% occurring only once. These TCRs' antigens remain unknown. Sequencing was done on a sample of peripheral blood mononuclear cells. The receptors originated from a man between 60 and 70 years old with T-cell large granular lymphocyte leukemia. Some clones in this sample may be carry-over from other donors' samples.

CDR3 protein: CASSYSTTAQYF. Here the CDR3 DNA reads TGTGCCAGCAGTTACTCGACCACCGCGCAGTACTTC. This chain uses TRBV6-5 with TRBJ2-7; D uncertain. CDR3 length: 12 amino acids. Germline CDR1 MNHEY, CDR2 SVGAGI. The germline V and J ends were trimmed by 0 bases and 9 bases, with 9 bases remaining between them.

This clone came up once. The V and J genes are TRBV6-5 and TRBJ1-1, with 7 nucleotides matching TRBD1. Losses at the gene ends were 7 bases for V and 8 bases for J; bases not matched to a gene: 16. CDR1 MNHEY and CDR2 SVGAGI come from the germline V gene. The CDR3 sequence is 15 residues long. The CDR3 region is CASTERTGRHVEAFF. The CDR3, as DNA: TGTGCCAGCACAGAGCGGACAGGCAGGCACGTAGAAGCTTTCTTT.

This chain joins TRBV9 and TRBJ2-2; TRBD2 matches at 12 bases. CDR3 size: 17 residues. V shed 3 bases and J 3 bases; nucleotides not matched to a gene: 6. CDR1 and CDR2 (germline): SGDLS, YYNGEE. The CDR3 here is CASSARLAGDHTGELFF. CDR3 bases: TGTGCCAGCAGCGCCCGACTAGCGGGAGACCACACCGGGGAGCTGTTTTTT.

The rearrangement uses TRBV18 and TRBJ2-3; D is undetermined. The CDR3 consists of 16 residues. CDR1 is KGHSH, CDR2 LQKENI, per germline. V gave up 3 bases and J gave up 2 bases, with 15 bases separating them. The DNA of the CDR3 is TGTGCCAGCTCACCCTACCGGCAGGCTCACACAGATACGCAGTATTTT. It yields the protein CASSPYRQAHTDTQYF.

The chain joins TRBV19 to TRBJ2-6; 7 nucleotides match TRBD1. The V and J ends lost 4 bases and 4 bases, in that order; junction bases with no gene match: 7. This CDR3 is 16 amino acids long. Germline assignment: CDR1 LNHDA and CDR2 SQIVND (reference sequence). CDR3 sequence: CASSRQGSGGANVLTF. Written as DNA, the CDR3 is TGTGCCAGTAGTAGACAGGGTTCAGGGGGGGCCAACGTCCTGACTTTC. Full variable domain (missing parts from reference TRBV19 and TRBJ2-6): DGGITQSPKYLFRKEGQNVTLSCEQNLNHDAMYWYRQDPGQGLRLIYYSQIVNDFQKGDIAEGYSVSREKKESFPLTVTSAQKNPTAFYLCASSRQGSGGANVLTFGAGSRLTVL.

V gene TRBV6-6 combines with J gene TRBJ2-7; 7 bases map to TRBD1. The length of the CDR3 is 16 residues. Germline V gene data show CDR1 as MNHNY and CDR2 as SVGAGI (reference sequence). With V trimmed by 3 bases and J by 3 bases, 11 bases remained unmatched. In nucleotides, the CDR3 is TGTGCCAGCAGTTATAGGACAGGTGCATCGGGCTACGAGCAGTACTTC. This codes for CASSYRTGASGYEQYF.

The chain joins TRBV19 to TRBJ1-5; maybe TRBD1 (5 bases). Trimming removed 0 bases from V and 7 bases from J, with 13 bases in between. The CDR3 spans 15 residues. The germline gives CDR1 LNHDA, CDR2 SQIVND (reference sequence). Here the CDR3 DNA reads TGTGCCAGTAGTATAGATGGGGCCACTGGGCAGCCCCAGCATTTT. As protein: CASSIDGATGQPQHF. Filled out from reference TRBV19 and TRBJ1-5, the complete variable domain reads DGGITQSPKYLFRKEGQNVTLSCEQNLNHDAMYWYRQDPGQGLRLIYYSQIVNDFQKGDIAEGYSVSREKKESFPLTVTSAQKNPTAFYLCASSIDGATGQPQHFGDGTRLSIL.

A word on this clone: The sample holds other DNA sequences that translate to the same CDR3. The chain carries TRBV4-3 and TRBJ1-2; D uncertain. This CDR3 has 14 residues. From germline, CDR1 is LGHNA and CDR2 YSLEER. V lost 1 base, J lost 4 bases, and 10 bases lay in between. In DNA, the CDR3 is TGCGCCAGCAGCCAAGCTCGGCACCTCTATGGCTACACCTTC. It is translated as CASSQARHLYGYTF.

The chain is built from TRBV2 and TRBJ1-1; no definite D call. The CDR3 covers 14 residues. Germline values: CDR1 SNHLY, CDR2 FYNNEI. V was shortened by 7 bases and J by 0 bases, with 12 bases between the two germline ends. Written as DNA, the CDR3 is TGTGCCAGCACTCGAAAGCAGTTGAACACTGAAGCTTTCTTT. It encodes CASTRKQLNTEAFF.

The V and J genes are TRBV29-1 and TRBJ1-4; D is ambiguous. This CDR3 contains 13 residues. Germline CDR1 SQVTM, CDR2 ANQGSEA. The germline V and J ends were trimmed by 6 bases and 5 bases, with 13 bases remaining between them. The CDR3: CSVLTANNEKLFF. DNA of the CDR3: TGCAGCGTGCTGACCGCCAACAATGAAAAACTGTTTTTT. The variable domain in full, with the rest retrieved from reference TRBV29-1 and TRBJ1-4, is SAVISQKPSRDICQRGTSLTIQCQVDSQVTMMFWYRQQPGQSLTLIATANQGSEATYESGFVIDKFPISRPNLTFSTLTVSNMSPEDSSIYLCSVLTANNEKLFFGSGTQLSVL.